This T cell receptor (beta chain) originates from a study of vaccination and CD4 T cells after COVID-19 (dated 2022 in TCRdb). The study in broad terms: Convalescent patients had a positive SARS-CoV-2 result on nasal swab PCR, and of these patients, nine had mild disease and one had severe disease. In the convalescent cohort there were six males and four females, among whom were two Hispanic individuals, seven Caucasians, two Asians and one multiracial person. Two doses of either the Pfizer-BioNTech BNT162b2 vaccine (n=8) or the Moderna mRNA-1273 vaccine (n=2) were administered to participants. Post-COVID blood samples were collected from convalescent patients a median of roughly 100 days after diagnosis, with a range of about 30 to 161 days. Post-vaccine blood samples were taken a median of around 77 days after the second vaccine dose, with a range of roughly 13 to 250 days. Overlapping spike peptide pools from SARS-CoV-2 and from the common cold coronaviruses HCoV-NL63, HCoV-OC43 and HCoV-229E were used as culture stimuli. Control cultures used a CEFX viral epitope pool as positive control, an HIV-1 Nef peptide pool as negative control, or no peptide. In around nine COVID-19 convalescent patients and a handful of infection-naive healthy vaccine recipients, the spike-specific CD4+ TCR repertoire before mRNA vaccination was compared with the repertoire after mRNA vaccination. What the research found in general, with its limitations: The number of convalescent patients in the study was relatively small, and the study did not examine early timepoints following natural infection. Although the median number of SARS-CoV-2-reactive clonotypes went up from 21 after infection to some 38 after vaccination, the increase was not significant. Of the vaccine-specific clones in convalescent patients, 304 of 307, or nearly all, reacted only to SARS-CoV-2 spike and did not cross-react with common cold coronaviruses. Among the post-vaccine SARS-CoV-2-reactive clones in convalescent patients, a median approximately 90% showed up only after vaccination, which suggests vaccine-specific priming.

This clonotype was seen only a few times. Its antigen is currently not known. No much larger clonotype is one base removed from it; base qualities were not supplied. V loses 8 bases, J loses 1 base, and the germline ends lie 11 bases apart. CDR1 and CDR2, looked up from the germline V gene (reference sequence), are LNHDA and SQIVND. The CDR3, cysteine through phenylalanine, is 13 amino acids long. The kept DNA is CDR3 alone, 39 bases in frame from the first base. The treatment or condition tag for this specimen amounts to: roughly 10-day PBMC culture with coronavirus spike peptide pools or control peptides (ViraFEST assay). The ViraFEST assay was used in the study, in which antigen-specific T cells were expanded with peptide pools and expanded clonotypes were subsequently identified by TCR sequencing. The convalescent patients' positive SARS-CoV-2 PCR tests were from March to December 2020, which was before the Alpha, Beta and Delta variants emerged in the United States. PBMCs were cultured at around 2.2 million per well in IMDM supplemented with roughly 5.2% human AB serum and 8 to 10 IU/ml IL-2, with approximately 10 ug/ml peptide pools added. Half of the culture medium was replaced with fresh IL-2-containing medium on days 3 and 7. CD4+ T cells were isolated after roughly eleven days of culture through negative selection using the EasySep CD4+ T cell isolation kit. Ficoll-Paque Plus gradient centrifugation was used to isolate PBMCs from whole blood, and the isolated PBMCs were then either used fresh or cryopreserved at -140C. Culture conditions were generally each tested in triplicate wells.

Libraries were constructed by PCR. At the Johns Hopkins FTIC core, DNA from the cultured CD4+ T cells underwent TCR sequencing with the Oncomine TCR Beta short-read assay. The QIAamp micro DNA kit was used to extract genomic DNA from the cultured CD4+ T cells. Oncomine TCR Beta libraries made from cultured CD4+ T cells were pooled using unique dual indexes and sequenced on an Illumina iSeq 100. As for how the authors treated the data: Non-productive sequences were filtered out, and CDR3s that did not start with C, did not end with F or W, or were shorter than 7 amino acids were discarded. Antigen-specific clonotypes were identified using the MANAFEST web application through comparison of peptide-stimulated wells with reference and other culture wells. Positive clones required FDR below 0.05, an odds ratio above 5, and productive frequency above 0.1% in at least two of three replicate wells. A clonotype was classed as cross-reactive if the clonotype showed significant expansion both in SARS-CoV-2 spike wells and in at least one common cold coronavirus spike condition. CDR3 homology was assessed with Levenshtein distances (stringdist) and unrooted phylogenetic trees (ape) in R version 3.6.1. The public reads were run again by TCRdb, first through fastp at Q25 and then through MiXCR, and only productive beta chains were kept. Every entry covers one CDR3 protein and lists the most common genes and DNA from its rows. TCRdb's processing, not the authors' own work, is the source of the V and J calls. In all, the sample holds 15,000 to 20,000 distinct CDR3 sequences, and around 47% of those were seen once. The ten largest make up around 5.3% of the sample.

The chain is assembled from TRBV19 and TRBJ1-1; no D segment can be confidently identified. Sequenced material: CD4+ T cells from blood, cultured in vitro, taken before SARS-CoV-2 vaccination. The TCR comes from a human donor who had recovered from COVID-19. The CDR3 protein is CASEGAQNTEAFF. The DNA reads as follows: TGTGCCAGTGAAGGTGCCCAGAACACTGAAGCTTTCTTT.